These 21 T cell receptor beta chains originate from one sample sequenced in a study of blood T cell repertoires in COVID-19. Libraries were prepared by immunoSEQ multiplex PCR; TCRdb keeps only in-frame clonotypes and omits some of them. The sample holds fewer than 85,000 clones, roughly 84% seen once. Specimen: peripheral blood. The receptor set was obtained from a man aged 25-45 years with COVID-19, enrolled during active disease.

The chain joins TRBV6-5 to TRBJ1-5; D gene uncertain. The CDR3 covers 13 residues. Trimming cost V 7 bases and J 7 bases, with 14 bases left between them. Germline loops: CDR1 MNHEY, CDR2 SVGAGI. The CDR3 region is CASNPRSVQPQHF. The CDR3 DNA follows: TGTGCCAGCAATCCTCGTTCAGTACAGCCCCAGCATTTT.

The genes are TRBV7-9 and TRBJ1-2; maybe TRBD1 (5 bases). Germline lookup yields CDR1 SEHNR and CDR2 FQNEAQ (reference sequence). The CDR3 runs 14 residues. V lost 5 bases to trimming and J lost 8 bases, with 18 bases between them. The CDR3 coding sequence is TGTGCCAGCAGCCGAGTGGCCTGGGGCGGCGGCTACACCTTC. Amino acids: CASSRVAWGGGYTF.

This chain uses TRBV28 with TRBJ2-7; 11 bases line up with TRBD1. The V gene's germline CDR1 is MDHEN and CDR2 SYDVKM. The ends lost 7 bases at V and 7 bases at J; junction bases unmatched: 9. The CDR3 sequence is 14 residues long. The CDR3 here is CASTRDRGFWEQYF. The CDR3 DNA sequence: TGTGCCAGCACCCGGGACAGGGGGTTCTGGGAGCAGTACTTC.

The chain uses TRBV6-5 and TRBJ1-1; no firm D call. V dropped 4 bases and J dropped 1 base, with 10 bases sitting between them. From germline, CDR1 is MNHEY and CDR2 SVGAGI. The CDR3 has 14 amino acids. The CDR3 DNA reads TGTGCCAGCAGTTGGGCCAGACAGAACACTGAAGCTTTCTTT. This encodes CASSWARQNTEAFF.

A single count supports this clone. The chain recombines TRBV12-5 with TRBJ2-2, with 13 positions matching TRBD2. Trimming cost V 7 bases and J 4 bases; bases outside gene matches: 9. This CDR3 has 17 residues. CDR1 LGHNT and CDR2 FRNRAP come from the germline V gene. CDR3 region: CASALRTSGSSTGELFF. The CDR3, as DNA: TGTGCTAGTGCCCTTAGGACTAGCGGGAGTTCCACCGGGGAGCTGTTTTTT. Full variable domain (rest looked up from reference TRBV12-5 and TRBJ2-2): DARVTQTPRHKVTEMGQEVTMRCQPILGHNTVFWYRQTMMQGLELLAYFRNRAPLDDSGMPKDRFSAEMPDATLATLKIQPSEPRDSAVYFCASALRTSGSSTGELFFGEGSRLTVL.

In this sample, this clone turned up once. The chain recombines TRBV7-2 with TRBJ1-4, with a possible D match to TRBD1 (6 bases). V shed 3 bases and J shed 8 bases, with 19 bases lying between them. Germline loops: CDR1 SGHTA, CDR2 FQGNSA. The CDR3 has 16 residues. CDR3 region: CASSLEGGGNREKLFF. The CDR3, as DNA: TGTGCCAGCAGCTTGGAGGGGGGGGGAAACAGGGAAAAACTGTTTTTT.

The count of this clone is one. The genes are TRBV5-5 and TRBJ1-1; possibly TRBD1 for D (6 bases). Trimming removed 2 bases from V and 1 base from J, with 9 bases in between. CDR3 length: 14 amino acids. The V gene's germline CDR1 is SGHKS and CDR2 YYEKEE (reference sequence). The CDR3 coding sequence is TGTGCCAGCAGCTTCCGGGACAAGAACACTGAAGCTTTCTTT. Translating it yields CASSFRDKNTEAFF.

The V and J genes are TRBV3-1 (or the pseudogene TRBV3-2) and TRBJ1-1, with TRBD1 matching 7 bases. Germline V gene data show CDR1 as LGHDT and CDR2 as YNNKEL (reference sequence). Losses at the gene ends were 6 bases for V and 5 bases for J; bases not matched to a gene: 9. There are 14 residues in the CDR3. CDR3 sequence: CASRLGRDSTEAFF. As DNA, the CDR3 is TGTGCCAGCAGGCTTGGCCGGGACAGTACTGAAGCTTTCTTT.

The chain couples TRBV27 to TRBJ1-5, with D perhaps matching TRBD1 (6 bases). The CDR3 runs 14 residues. From germline, CDR1 is MNHEY and CDR2 SMNVEV (reference sequence). V was clipped by 6 bases and J by 5 bases, with 14 bases between them. CDR3 sequence reads: CASRLQGRDQPQHF. For the CDR3, the DNA is TGTGCCAGCAGACTACAGGGAAGGGATCAGCCCCAGCATTTT.

This rearrangement joins TRBV30 to TRBJ2-5; D is unclear. This CDR3 is 13 amino acids long. The V end was cut by 2 bases, the J end by 2 bases, with 9 bases between. Germline V CDR1 and CDR2: GTSNPN, SVGIG (reference sequence). The CDR3, as DNA: TGTGCCTGGAGTCACGGAGCACAAGAGACCCAGTACTTC. It specifies CAWSHGAQETQYF.

The chain recombines TRBV28 with TRBJ1-2; 10 bases line up with TRBD1. CDR3 length: 18 amino acids. Germline assignment: CDR1 MDHEN and CDR2 SYDVKM. The J segment lost 0 bases and the V segment lost 4 bases, leaving 11 bases of the junction unmatched. CDR3 sequence: CASSSATGGAISNYGYTF. In DNA form, the CDR3 reads TGTGCCAGCAGTTCCGCGACAGGGGGCGCGATATCTAACTATGGCTACACCTTC.

Only one count was recorded for this clone. This chain connects TRBV5-4 to TRBJ2-6; 7 bases are shared with TRBD1. Trimming removed 4 bases from V and 0 bases from J; junction bases left unmatched: 7. Germline assignment: CDR1 SGHNT and CDR2 YYREEE (reference sequence). This CDR3 is 17 amino acids long. The CDR3 here is CASSEGGLRSGANVLTF. Here the CDR3 DNA reads TGTGCCAGCAGCGAAGGGGGCCTCCGCTCTGGGGCCAACGTCCTGACTTTC.

The J gene is TRBJ2-1, the V gene TRBV24-1, with TRBD2 matching over 12 bases. Germline V gene sequence: CDR1 KGHDR, CDR2 SFDVKD. J lost 10 bases, V lost 0 bases, and 6 bases had no gene match. The CDR3 totals 16 residues. The CDR3 loop is CATSDLLTSGRVEQFF. As DNA, the CDR3 is TGTGCCACCAGTGATTTGTTGACTAGCGGGAGAGTCGAGCAGTTCTTC.

The chain carries TRBV15 and TRBJ1-2; 9 bases align to TRBD1. The V segment lost 0 bases and the J segment 5 bases; nucleotides outside the gene matches: 7. The CDR3 has 16 amino acids. Germline V gene data show CDR1 as LNHNV and CDR2 as YYDKDF (reference sequence). The CDR3 here is CATSRDLGTGLYGYTF. The DNA for the CDR3 is TGTGCCACCAGCAGAGATTTGGGGACAGGGCTATATGGCTACACCTTC.

This chain connects TRBV19 to TRBJ2-7, with 7 bases lining up with TRBD2. Losses at the gene ends were 8 bases for V and 4 bases for J; bases not matched to a gene: 11. Germline CDR1 and CDR2: LNHDA and SQIVND (reference sequence). The CDR3 contains 14 residues. DNA of the CDR3: TGTGCCAGTTCCCCTTGGGGTAGCGGGTACGAGCAGTACTTC. This sequence encodes CASSPWGSGYEQYF.

In its sample, this clone ranks as medium-sized. This rearrangement joins TRBV6-4 to TRBJ2-2, with no clear D. This CDR3 is 13 amino acids long. Per the germline V gene, CDR1 is MRHNA and CDR2 is SNTAGT. V shed 2 bases and J shed 5 bases, with 6 bases lying between them. Here the CDR3 reads CASSDTPTGELFF. CDR3 nucleotides: TGTGCCAGCAGTGACACTCCTACCGGGGAGCTGTTTTTT.

This sequence joins TRBV28 and TRBJ1-2; the D gene is possibly TRBD1 (5 bases). Germline CDR1 is MDHEN and CDR2 is SYDVKM. The CDR3 spans 14 residues. Trimming took 6 bases from V and 4 from J, leaving 15 bases between them. This CDR3 reads CASRSQGGRYGYTF. The CDR3 DNA is TGTGCCAGCAGATCTCAGGGAGGGCGCTATGGCTACACCTTC.

This chain uses TRBV5-1 with TRBJ2-1, with D tentatively TRBD2 (6 bases). Trimming took off 7 bases at V and 5 bases at J, with 13 bases between the two ends. The CDR3 covers 13 residues. Germline assignment: CDR1 SGHRS and CDR2 YFSETQ. The CDR3 nucleotides are TGCGCCAGCCAGAGGGACTGGGACAATGAGCAGTTCTTC. Translating it yields CASQRDWDNEQFF.

This clone turned up a few times. Here the CDR3 DNA reads TGTGCCACCAGTGATCGCGACGGGAAAAATGTCGGGGAGCTGTTTTTT. Translating it yields CATSDRDGKNVGELFF. V usage is TRBV24-1 and J usage is TRBJ2-2, with a tentative D call TRBD2 (5 bases). The CDR3 sequence is 16 residues long. The germline CDR1 and CDR2 sequences are KGHDR and SFDVKD. Trimming removed 3 bases at V and 7 bases at J, with 17 bases between.

The rearrangement uses TRBV9 and TRBJ2-7; 7 bases match TRBD1. This CDR3 comprises 12 residues. Germline values: CDR1 SGDLS, CDR2 YYNGEE. Trimming at V came to 3 bases and at J to 4 bases, leaving 1 base not matched to a gene. As DNA, the CDR3 is TGTGCCAGCAGCGCCAGGGGGTACGAGCAGTACTTC. This sequence encodes CASSARGYEQYF. The complete variable domain, with remaining parts taken from reference TRBV9 and TRBJ2-7, reads DSGVTQTPKHLITATGQRVTLRCSPRSGDLSVYWYQQSLDQGLQFLIQYYNGEERAKGNILERFSAQQFPDLHSELNLSSLELGDSALYFCASSARGYEQYFGPGTRLTVT.

The V and J genes are TRBV18 and TRBJ2-1; tentative D call: TRBD2 (6 bases). This CDR3 comprises 14 residues. The ends were cut back, 3 bases at V and 3 bases at J, with 9 bases in the middle. The germline gives CDR1 KGHSH, CDR2 LQKENI. The chain's CDR3 is CASSPQTSYNEQFF. The DNA for the CDR3 is TGTGCCAGCTCACCCCAGACTAGCTACAATGAGCAGTTCTTC. Filled out from reference TRBV18 and TRBJ2-1, the complete variable domain reads NAGVMQNPRHLVRRRGQEARLRCSPMKGHSHVYWYRQLPEEGLKFMVYLQKENIIDESGMPKERFSAEFPKEGPSILRIQQVVRGDSAAYFCASSPQTSYNEQFFGPGTRLTVL.